The rows below give T cell receptor beta chains drawn from one sample of a study of T-cell memory formation after mild COVID-19. From the 5' RACE reads, TCRdb called clonotypes with MiXCR, one entry per CDR3 protein. Of 55,000 to 80,000 distinct CDR3 sequences in the sample, 9% to 9.5% were seen once. The sequenced sample consisted of PBMCs or a T cell subset sorted from them (not recorded which). The receptors derive from a man aged 18 to 29 who had mild COVID-19 (a few samples of this study predate the infection). Cell type and time point are not known. The CDR3 runs from the conserved cysteine through the conserved F or W. Each record gives: J gene, V gene, clone size, D gene, CDR3 DNA, CDR3 protein. D genes are given only for firm matches. A clone size is listed for some rows: how often the clone was seen (once, few, many), or a class if it is expanded.

j_call: TRBJ1-5; v_call: TRBV6-6; clone_size: few; d_call: TRBD1; cdr3_nt: TGTGCCAGCAGACCGACAGGGTCAGATAGCAATCAGCCCCAGCATTTT; cdr3_aa: CASRPTGSDSNQPQHF
j_call: TRBJ2-3; v_call: TRBV2; clone_size: -; d_call: TRBD2; cdr3_nt: TGTGCCAGCAGTGCTACTAGCGGGGGCACAGATACGCAGTATTTT; cdr3_aa: CASSATSGGTDTQYF
j_call: TRBJ1-2; v_call: TRBV12-3/TRBV12-4; clone_size: -; d_call: -; cdr3_nt: TGTGCCAGCAGCCGAACAGGGTCTAACTATGGCTACACCTTC; cdr3_aa: CASSRTGSNYGYTF
j_call: TRBJ2-3; v_call: TRBV12-3/TRBV12-4; clone_size: once; d_call: TRBD2; cdr3_nt: TGTGCCAGCAGTCGGGGGGGGGAGAGCACAGATACGCAGTATTTT; cdr3_aa: CASSRGGESTDTQYF
j_call: TRBJ2-1; v_call: TRBV5-1; clone_size: many; d_call: -; cdr3_nt: TGCGCCAGCACCCCCGCGGGGTCCTCCTACAATGAGCAGTTCTTC; cdr3_aa: CASTPAGSSYNEQFF
j_call: TRBJ1-6; v_call: TRBV28; clone_size: few; d_call: -; cdr3_nt: TGTGCCAGCAGTCGGACGGCAAATAATTCACCCCTCCACTTT; cdr3_aa: CASSRTANNSPLHF
j_call: TRBJ2-2; v_call: TRBV5-1; clone_size: -; d_call: TRBD1; cdr3_nt: TGCGCCAGCAGCTTTGTGGTGATCCAGGGGGCCACCGGGGAGCTGTTTTTT; cdr3_aa: CASSFVVIQGATGELFF
j_call: TRBJ2-2; v_call: TRBV7-2; clone_size: -; d_call: -; cdr3_nt: TGTGCCAGCAGCTACCGGGACGGCCTAGGGGAGCTGTTTTTT; cdr3_aa: CASSYRDGLGELFF
j_call: TRBJ1-2; v_call: TRBV7-2; clone_size: -; d_call: TRBD1; cdr3_nt: TGTGCCAGCAGCCCTCACATGACAGGGTCGAGCCATGGCTACACCTTC; cdr3_aa: CASSPHMTGSSHGYTF
j_call: TRBJ2-3; v_call: TRBV25-1; clone_size: -; d_call: -; cdr3_nt: TGTGCCAGCAGTGACCCCGGGACAGCGGGGTCGGATACGCAGTATTTT; cdr3_aa: CASSDPGTAGSDTQYF